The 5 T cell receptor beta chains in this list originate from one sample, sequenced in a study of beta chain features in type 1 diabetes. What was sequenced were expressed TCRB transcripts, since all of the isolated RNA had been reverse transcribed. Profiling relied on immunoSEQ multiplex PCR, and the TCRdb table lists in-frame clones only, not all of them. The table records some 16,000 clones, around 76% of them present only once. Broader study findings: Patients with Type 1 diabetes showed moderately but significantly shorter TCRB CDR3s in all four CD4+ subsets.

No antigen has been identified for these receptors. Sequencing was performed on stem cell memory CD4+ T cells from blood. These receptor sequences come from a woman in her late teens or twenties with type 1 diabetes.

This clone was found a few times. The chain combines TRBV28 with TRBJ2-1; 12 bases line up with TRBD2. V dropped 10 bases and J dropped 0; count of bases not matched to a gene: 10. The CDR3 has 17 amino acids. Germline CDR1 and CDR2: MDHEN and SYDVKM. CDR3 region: CATQSTSGGSSYNEQFF. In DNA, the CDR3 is TGTGCCACCCAATCGACTAGCGGGGGCAGCTCCTACAATGAGCAGTTCTTC.

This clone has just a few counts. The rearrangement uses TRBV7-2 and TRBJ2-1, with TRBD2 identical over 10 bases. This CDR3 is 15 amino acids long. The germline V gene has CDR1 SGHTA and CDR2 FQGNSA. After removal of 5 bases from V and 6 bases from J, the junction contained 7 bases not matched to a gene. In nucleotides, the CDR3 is TGTGCCAGCAGCCGAAGCGGGAGGGCCAGCAATGAGCAGTTCTTC. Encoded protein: CASSRSGRASNEQFF.

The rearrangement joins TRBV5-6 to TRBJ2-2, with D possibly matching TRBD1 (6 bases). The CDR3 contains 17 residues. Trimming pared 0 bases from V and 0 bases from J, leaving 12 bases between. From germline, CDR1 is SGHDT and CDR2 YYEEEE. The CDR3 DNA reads TGTGCCAGCAGCTTGGATACCGGGACAACGAACACCGGGGAGCTGTTTTTT. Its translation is CASSLDTGTTNTGELFF.

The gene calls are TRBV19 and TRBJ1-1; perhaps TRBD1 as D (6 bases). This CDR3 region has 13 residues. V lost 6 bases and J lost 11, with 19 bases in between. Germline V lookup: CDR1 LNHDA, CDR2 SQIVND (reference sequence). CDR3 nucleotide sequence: TGTGCCAGTAGAGAGATTGGGGGCCTGAGGGCTTTCTTT. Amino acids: CASREIGGLRAFF.

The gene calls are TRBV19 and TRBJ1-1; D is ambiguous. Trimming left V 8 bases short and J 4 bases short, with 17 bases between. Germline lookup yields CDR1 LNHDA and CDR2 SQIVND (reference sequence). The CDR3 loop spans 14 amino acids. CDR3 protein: CASRTAGLITEAFF. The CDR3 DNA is TGTGCCAGTCGTACCGCGGGATTGATCACTGAAGCTTTCTTT.